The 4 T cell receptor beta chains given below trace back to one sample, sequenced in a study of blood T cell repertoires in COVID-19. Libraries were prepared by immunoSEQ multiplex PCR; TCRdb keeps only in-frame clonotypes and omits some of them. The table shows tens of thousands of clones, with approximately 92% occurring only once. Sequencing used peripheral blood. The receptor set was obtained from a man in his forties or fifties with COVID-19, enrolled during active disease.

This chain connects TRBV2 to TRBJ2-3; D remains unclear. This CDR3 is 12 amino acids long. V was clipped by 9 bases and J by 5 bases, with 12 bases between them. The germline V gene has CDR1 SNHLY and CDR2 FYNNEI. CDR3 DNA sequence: TGTGCCAGGACCGTCTCGGGAGATACGCAGTATTTT. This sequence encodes CARTVSGDTQYF.

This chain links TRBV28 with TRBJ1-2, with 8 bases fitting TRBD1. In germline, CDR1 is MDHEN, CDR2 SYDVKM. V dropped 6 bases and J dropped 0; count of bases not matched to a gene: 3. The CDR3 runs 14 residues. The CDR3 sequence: CASSRTGPNYGYTF. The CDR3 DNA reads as TGTGCCAGCAGCCGGACAGGGCCTAACTATGGCTACACCTTC.

The CDR3 coding sequence is TGTGCCAGCAGCTTAGAAAGGGGCGGAAACACTGAAGCTTTCTTT. Translated, it gives CASSLERGGNTEAFF. The chain links TRBV7-2 to TRBJ1-1; weak D call: TRBD1 (5 bases). CDR1 SGHTA and CDR2 FQGNSA come from the germline V gene. V was clipped by 1 base and J by 2 bases, with 11 bases between them. The CDR3 has 15 amino acids.

The DNA for the CDR3 is TGTGCCAGTAGTATTCGACAGTTCAACTATGGCTACACCTTC. Translating it yields CASSIRQFNYGYTF. The chain couples TRBV19 to TRBJ1-2, with D tentatively TRBD1 (5 bases). CDR1 LNHDA and CDR2 SQIVND come from the germline V gene (reference sequence). There are 14 residues in the CDR3. The germline V and J ends were trimmed by 3 bases and 2 bases, with 10 bases remaining between them. The whole variable domain, remainder taken from reference TRBV19 and TRBJ1-2, is DGGITQSPKYLFRKEGQNVTLSCEQNLNHDAMYWYRQDPGQGLRLIYYSQIVNDFQKGDIAEGYSVSREKKESFPLTVTSAQKNPTAFYLCASSIRQFNYGYTFGSGTRLTVV.